This record looks at one T cell receptor beta chain sequence and its context. This entry comes from a study of blood T cell repertoires in COVID-19. About the study: Nucleic acid was either cDNA or gDNA, and it came from T cells, B-cell-depleted T cells, or PBMCs.

Study processing details: Amplified reference gene primers provided the basis for estimating nucleated cell counts. The method was immunoSEQ multiplex PCR; TCRdb's version includes in-frame clones alone and lacks a portion of them. That table gives V, J and clone size, and the DNA gave D and trimming. Among more than 50,000 clones listed, 90% were seen once. V gave up 0 bases and J gave up 3 bases, with 18 bases separating them. The germline gives CDR1 MNHEY, CDR2 SVGEGT. This CDR3 has 17 amino acids. The sequence was obtained from a human donor in a cohort sampled during active COVID-19. The sequencing input was peripheral blood. The chain has TRBV6-2 or TRBV6-3 and TRBJ2-7, with TRBD1 as a possible D gene (5 bases). CDR3 nucleotides: TGTGCCAGCAGTTACTCGGAAGATTTGTCAGGGAACTACGAGCAGTACGTC. Protein sequence: CASSYSEDLSGNYEQYV.